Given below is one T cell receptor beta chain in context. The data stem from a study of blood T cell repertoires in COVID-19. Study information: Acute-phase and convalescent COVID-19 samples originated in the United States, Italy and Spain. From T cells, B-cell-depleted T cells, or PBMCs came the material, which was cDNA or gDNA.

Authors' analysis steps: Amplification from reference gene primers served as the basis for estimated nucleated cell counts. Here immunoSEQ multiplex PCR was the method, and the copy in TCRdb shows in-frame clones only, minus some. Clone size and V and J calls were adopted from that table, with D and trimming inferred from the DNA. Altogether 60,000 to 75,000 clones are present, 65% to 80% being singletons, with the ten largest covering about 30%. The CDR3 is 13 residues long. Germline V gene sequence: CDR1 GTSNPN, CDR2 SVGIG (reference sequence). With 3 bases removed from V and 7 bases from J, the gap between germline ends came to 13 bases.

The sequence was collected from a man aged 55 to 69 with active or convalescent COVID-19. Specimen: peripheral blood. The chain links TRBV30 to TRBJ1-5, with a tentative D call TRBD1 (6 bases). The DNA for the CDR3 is TGTGCCTGGAGCCCAGGGGTTGACCAGCCCCAGCATTTT. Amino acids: CAWSPGVDQPQHF. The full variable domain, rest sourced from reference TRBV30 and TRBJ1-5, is SQTIHQWPATLVQPVGSPLSLECTVEGTSNPNLYWYRQAAGRGLQLLFYSVGIGQISSEVPQNLSASRPQDRQFILSSKKLLLSDSGFYLCAWSPGVDQPQHFGDGTRLSIL.